A single sample gave rise to the 18 T cell receptor beta chains below, sequenced in a study of blood T cell repertoires in COVID-19. Sequenced by immunoSEQ multiplex PCR; TCRdb stores in-frame clones only, minus some. The repertoire holds over 300,000 clones, roughly nine tenths seen once, with nearly 6.5% in the top ten. The sample comprised peripheral blood. These receptors were collected from a young man who had recovered from COVID-19.

This rearrangement joins TRBV5-1 to TRBJ1-1; 8 bases are shared with TRBD1. Germline-derived CDR1 and CDR2 are SGHRS and YFSETQ. V lost 4 bases, J lost 5 bases, and 19 bases stayed unmatched. The CDR3 totals 18 residues. CDR3 in amino acids: CASSPGDRFVYGRTEAFF. In DNA form, the CDR3 reads TGCGCCAGCAGCCCAGGGGACAGGTTCGTCTACGGTAGAACTGAAGCTTTCTTT.

The rearrangement uses TRBV27 and TRBJ2-2; D is perhaps TRBD1 (6 bases). Trimming stripped 5 bases from V and 1 base from J, with 14 bases between. This CDR3 is built from 16 residues. Germline CDR1 MNHEY, CDR2 SMNVEV (reference sequence). CDR3 coding DNA: TGTGCCAGCAGTCCCTCCCCACAGGGGAACACCGGGGAGCTGTTTTTT. It codes for CASSPSPQGNTGELFF.

This clone showed up just once. The CDR3 DNA reads as TGTGCCAGCAGCCAAGGGGACAGGGTCGCTTCACCCCTCCACTTT. This gives the protein CASSQGDRVASPLHF. The V and J genes are TRBV3-1 (or the pseudogene TRBV3-2) and TRBJ1-6; 9 bases align to TRBD1. Trimming at V came to 1 base and at J to 9 bases, leaving 4 bases not matched to a gene. Per the germline V gene, CDR1 is LGHDT and CDR2 is YNNKEL (reference sequence). The CDR3 has 15 residues.

Remarks on this clone: The sample carries other DNA sequences with the same CDR3. This chain uses TRBV6-5 with TRBJ2-7; 7 bases line up with TRBD1. This CDR3 region has 12 residues. The V gene's germline CDR1 is MNHEY and CDR2 SVGAGI. J was trimmed by 3 bases and V by 6 bases; bases with no gene match: 2. Here the CDR3 reads CASSGDSYEQYF. The CDR3 bases are TGTGCCAGCAGCGGGGACAGCTACGAGCAGTACTTC.

The chain links TRBV19 to TRBJ1-1; 9 nucleotides match TRBD1. The CDR3 has 17 residues. Unmatched junction bases numbered 8, after V lost 3 bases and J lost 0 bases. CDR1 is LNHDA, CDR2 SQIVND, per germline (reference sequence). The CDR3 loop reads CASSILTDRGLNTEAFF. The CDR3 coding sequence is TGTGCCAGTAGTATCTTGACGGACAGGGGTTTGAACACTGAAGCTTTCTTT.

In this sample, this clone turned up a few times. This chain uses TRBV5-1 with TRBJ1-3, with D perhaps TRBD1 (5 bases). Germline-derived CDR1 and CDR2 are SGHRS and YFSETQ. Trimming shortened V by 0 bases and J by 4 bases, and 14 bases separated the two germline ends. This CDR3 contains 16 residues. The DNA for the CDR3 is TGCGCCAGCAGCTTGGCTGGCAGGGCCGCAGGAAACACCATATATTTT. Its protein is CASSLAGRAAGNTIYF.

This CDR3 is CASSANGRVFSGNTIYF. The CDR3 nucleotides are TGTGCCAGCTCTGCCAACGGTCGGGTTTTCTCTGGAAACACCATATATTTT. This chain uses TRBV18 with TRBJ1-3; D is undetermined. Trimming took off 6 bases at V and 0 bases at J, with 18 bases between the two ends. CDR3 length: 17 amino acids. Germline V gives CDR1 KGHSH, CDR2 LQKENI.

The V and J genes are TRBV5-1 and TRBJ1-1; TRBD1 might be the D (5 bases). V lost 0 bases and J 3 bases, leaving 18 bases between the germline ends. The CDR3 sequence is 17 residues long. In germline, CDR1 is SGHRS, CDR2 YFSETQ. The CDR3 bases are TGCGCCAGCAGCTTGGTTGCCGGGGGTCCTGTGGACACTGAAGCTTTCTTT. Translation gives CASSLVAGGPVDTEAFF.

The genes are TRBV3-1 (or the pseudogene TRBV3-2) and TRBJ1-5; D ambiguous. V dropped 4 bases and J dropped 0 bases, with 10 bases sitting between them. Looked up from germline, CDR1 is LGHDT and CDR2 is YNNKEL (reference sequence). The CDR3 is made up of 15 amino acids. Here the CDR3 reads CASSRSVNSNQPQHF. The CDR3 bases are TGTGCCAGCAGCCGTTCAGTTAATAGCAATCAGCCCCAGCATTTT.

The chain combines TRBV9 with TRBJ2-7; maybe TRBD2 (7 bases). V was clipped by 4 bases and J by 6 bases, with 20 bases between them. CDR1 is SGDLS and CDR2 is YYNGEE in the germline V gene. The CDR3 covers 15 residues. DNA of the CDR3: TGTGCCAGCAGCCCCCAAGGGGGGGCGATCTCCGAGCAGTACTTC. Its protein product is CASSPQGGAISEQYF.

The chain is built from TRBV18 and TRBJ2-2; 10 bases are shared with TRBD1. J gave up 0 bases and V 6 bases, and 4 bases lay outside the gene matches. Germline CDR1 is KGHSH and CDR2 is LQKENI. The CDR3 has 16 amino acids. Here the CDR3 reads CASSSDRGTNTGELFF. The CDR3, as DNA: TGTGCCAGCTCCTCGGACAGGGGGACGAACACCGGGGAGCTGTTTTTT.

V and J are TRBV6-1 and TRBJ1-2; 11 bases are shared with TRBD1. With V trimmed by 2 bases and J by 5 bases, 7 bases remained unmatched. CDR1 is MNHNS, CDR2 SASEGT, per germline. There are 16 residues in the CDR3. The CDR3 reads CASSEYGQGAGYGYTF. The CDR3 coding sequence is TGTGCCAGCAGTGAATACGGACAGGGGGCAGGGTATGGCTACACCTTC.

The V gene is TRBV19, the J gene TRBJ2-5, with TRBD1 identical over 7 bases. Germline trimming cut 8 bases from V and 3 bases from J; bases unmatched to any gene: 12. The CDR3 spans 15 residues. Germline V lookup: CDR1 LNHDA, CDR2 SQIVND (reference sequence). CDR3: CASRPEGQGEETQYF. CDR3 bases: TGTGCCAGTCGACCAGAGGGGCAGGGGGAAGAGACCCAGTACTTC.

CDR3 loop: CASSPFAGTGQSSGANVLTF. The CDR3 DNA reads TGTGCCAGCAGCCCCTTTGCTGGGACAGGCCAGAGCTCTGGGGCCAACGTCCTGACTTTC. J is TRBJ2-6 and V is TRBV7-6, with 8 bases fitting TRBD1. Trimming at V came to 5 bases and at J to 0 bases, leaving 15 bases not matched to a gene. CDR1 and CDR2 from the germline V gene are SGHVS and FNYEAQ. The CDR3 has 20 amino acids.

J is TRBJ1-2 and V is TRBV27, with TRBD1 matching 8 bases. CDR1 is MNHEY, CDR2 SMNVEV, per germline (reference sequence). With 6 bases clipped from V and 3 bases from J, the junction kept 6 bases outside the gene matches. The CDR3 consists of 14 residues. DNA for the CDR3: TGTGCCAGCAGAGCCACAGGGGGGTACTATGGCTACACCTTC. Its protein product is CASRATGGYYGYTF.

The genes are TRBV7-2 and TRBJ1-2; D call uncertain. CDR3 length equals 13 residues. V lost 5 bases and J lost 8, with 15 bases in between. The germline CDR1 and CDR2 sequences are SGHTA and FQGNSA. The CDR3 sequence: CASSLESGTGYTF. The DNA for the CDR3 is TGTGCCAGCAGCCTAGAGTCGGGAACCGGCTACACCTTC.

The chain uses TRBV2 and TRBJ1-1; 7 bases are a match to TRBD1. Germline-derived CDR1 and CDR2 are SNHLY and FYNNEI. J was trimmed by 2 bases and V by 5 bases; bases with no gene match: 5. CDR3 length: 14 residues. Written as DNA, the CDR3 is TGTGCCAGCAGTCCGACAGGGAGTAACACTGAAGCTTTCTTT. It codes for CASSPTGSNTEAFF.

The chain couples TRBV19 to TRBJ2-5; 9 bases align to TRBD1. Germline-derived CDR1 and CDR2 are LNHDA and SQIVND (reference sequence). CDR3 size: 16 residues. J lost 5 bases, V lost 3 bases, and 10 bases had no gene match. CDR3: CASSILTGGLPETQYF. The DNA for the CDR3 is TGTGCCAGTAGTATCCTGACAGGGGGGCTACCGGAGACCCAGTACTTC.